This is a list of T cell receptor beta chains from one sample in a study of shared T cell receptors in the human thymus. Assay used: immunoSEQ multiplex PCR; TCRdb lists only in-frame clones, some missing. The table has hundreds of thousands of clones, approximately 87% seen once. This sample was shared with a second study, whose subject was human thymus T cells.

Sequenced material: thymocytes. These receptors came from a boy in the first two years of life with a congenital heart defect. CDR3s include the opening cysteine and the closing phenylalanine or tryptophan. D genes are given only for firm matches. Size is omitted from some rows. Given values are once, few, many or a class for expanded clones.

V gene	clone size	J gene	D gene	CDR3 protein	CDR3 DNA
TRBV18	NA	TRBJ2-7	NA	CASSRAGTNHEQYF	TGTGCCAGCTCACGGGCGGGAACCAACCACGAGCAGTACTTC
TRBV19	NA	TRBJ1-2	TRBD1	CASSISATGRYGYTF	TGTGCCAGTAGTATATCGGCGACAGGGAGGTATGGCTACACCTTC
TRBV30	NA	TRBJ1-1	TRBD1	CAWSDPSRGRVAFF	TGTGCCTGGAGTGATCCATCCAGGGGGCGCGTGGCTTTCTTT
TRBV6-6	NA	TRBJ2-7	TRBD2	CASRTSGWIPYEQYF	TGTGCCAGCAGGACTAGCGGGTGGATCCCCTACGAGCAGTACTTC
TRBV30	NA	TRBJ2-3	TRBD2	CAWSTTLAAPTQYF	TGTGCCTGGAGTACAACACTAGCGGCACCTACCCAGTATTTT
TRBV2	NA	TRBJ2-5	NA	CATAVQGRWGKTQYF	TGTGCCACCGCGGTACAGGGCAGATGGGGGAAGACCCAGTACTTC
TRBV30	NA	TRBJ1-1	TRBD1	CAWSVHPRPGQENTEAFF	TGTGCCTGGAGTGTACACCCCCGCCCGGGACAGGAGAACACTGAAGCTTTCTTT
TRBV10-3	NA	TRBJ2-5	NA	CAISEKGLRAEYF	TGTGCCATCAGTGAGAAGGGGCTACGCGCTGAGTACTTC
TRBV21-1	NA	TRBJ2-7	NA	CASSKRKRERRYEQYF	TGTGCCAGCAGCAAAAGGAAGCGGGAGAGGCGGTACGAGCAGTACTTC
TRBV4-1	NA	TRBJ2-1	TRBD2	CASSQDQISGSVNEQFF	TGCGCCAGCAGCCAAGATCAAATTAGCGGGAGTGTCAATGAGCAGTTCTTC
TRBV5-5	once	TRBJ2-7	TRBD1	CASSLTGGLDYYEQYF	TGTGCCAGCAGCTTAACAGGGGGTCTCGACTACTACGAGCAGTACTTC
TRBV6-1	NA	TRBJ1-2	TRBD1	CASSEASGQGNYGYTF	TGTGCCAGCAGTGAAGCGTCCGGACAGGGAAACTATGGCTACACCTTC
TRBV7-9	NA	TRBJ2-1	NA	CASSLSQIGYNEQFF	TGTGCCAGCAGCTTAAGTCAGATTGGCTACAATGAGCAGTTCTTC
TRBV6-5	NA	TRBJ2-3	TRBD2	CASSPRTSGGQYF	TGTGCCAGCAGTCCGCGGACTAGCGGGGGGCAGTATTTT
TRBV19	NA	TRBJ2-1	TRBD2	CASRMGGTYNEQFF	TGTGCCAGTAGGATGGGAGGGACCTACAATGAGCAGTTCTTC
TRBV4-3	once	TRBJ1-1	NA	CASSSSRGGLSTEAFF	TGCGCCAGCAGCAGCAGTAGGGGGGGTTTAAGTACTGAAGCTTTCTTT
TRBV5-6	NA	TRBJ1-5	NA	CASSLAQGDQPQHF	TGTGCCAGCAGCTTGGCCCAGGGTGATCAGCCCCAGCATTTT
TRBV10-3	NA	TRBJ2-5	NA	CAISDDKPRWETQYF	TGTGCCATCAGTGACGACAAGCCCCGATGGGAGACCCAGTACTTC
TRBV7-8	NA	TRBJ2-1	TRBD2	CASSFQGLAVYNEQFF	TGTGCCAGCAGCTTCCAGGGACTAGCGGTTTACAATGAGCAGTTCTTC
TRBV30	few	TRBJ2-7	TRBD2	CAWSVQRLRLASGPYEQYF	TGTGCCTGGAGTGTACAAAGACTCCGGTTGGCTAGCGGTCCCTACGAGCAGTACTTC
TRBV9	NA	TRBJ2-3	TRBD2	CASSVDQVRAGVSDTQYF	TGTGCCAGCAGCGTAGATCAGGTTAGGGCGGGAGTATCAGATACGCAGTATTTT
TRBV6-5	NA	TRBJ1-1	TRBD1	CASTLGTGANTEAFF	TGTGCCAGCACACTCGGGACAGGAGCCAACACTGAAGCTTTCTTT
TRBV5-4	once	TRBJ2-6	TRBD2	CASRPYAWTSGIAGANVLTF	TGTGCCAGCCGTCCTTACGCCTGGACTAGCGGGATAGCTGGGGCCAACGTCCTGACTTTC
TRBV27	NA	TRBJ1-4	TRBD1	CASSFSLPTGTENEKLFF	TGTGCCAGCAGTTTCTCCTTGCCCACCGGGACAGAAAATGAAAAACTGTTTTTT
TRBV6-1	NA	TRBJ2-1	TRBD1	CASSAQGALYNEQFF	TGTGCCAGCAGCGCTCAGGGGGCGCTTTACAATGAGCAGTTCTTC
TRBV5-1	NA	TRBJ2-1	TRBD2	CASSLGGGSDNEQFF	TGCGCCAGCAGCTTGGGGGGCGGGAGTGATAATGAGCAGTTCTTC
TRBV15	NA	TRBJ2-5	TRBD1	CATSRDREETQYF	TGTGCCACCAGCAGGGACAGGGAAGAGACCCAGTACTTC
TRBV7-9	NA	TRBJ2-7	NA	CASSLVGQGSSYEQYF	TGTGCCAGCAGCTTAGTTGGGCAGGGGAGCTCCTACGAGCAGTACTTC
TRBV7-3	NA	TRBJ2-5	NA	CASSTGRQAQETQYF	TGTGCCAGCAGCACAGGGAGACAAGCACAAGAGACCCAGTACTTC
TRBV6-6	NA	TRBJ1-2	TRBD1	CASKNGKQGGYGYTF	TGTGCCAGCAAAAACGGGAAACAGGGGGGGTATGGCTACACCTTC
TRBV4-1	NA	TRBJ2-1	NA	CASSPGAGGEQFF	TGCGCCAGCAGCCCCGGCGCGGGCGGGGAGCAGTTCTTC
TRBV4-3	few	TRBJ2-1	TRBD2	CASSAALAGPYNEQFF	TGCGCCAGCAGCGCAGCCCTAGCGGGGCCCTACAATGAGCAGTTCTTC
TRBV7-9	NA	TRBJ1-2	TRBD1	CASSPHRQGIGGYTF	TGTGCCAGCAGCCCCCATCGACAGGGGATAGGTGGCTACACCTTC
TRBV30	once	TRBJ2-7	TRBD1	CAWSGDSEQYF	TGTGCCTGGAGCGGGGACAGCGAGCAGTACTTC
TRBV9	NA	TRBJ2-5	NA	CASSVEGVAGAEETQYF	TGTGCCAGCAGCGTAGAGGGGGTCGCGGGAGCGGAAGAGACCCAGTACTTC
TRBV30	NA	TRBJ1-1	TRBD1	CAWSVGRQGGTEAFF	TGTGCCTGGAGTGTTGGCCGACAGGGCGGAACTGAAGCTTTCTTT
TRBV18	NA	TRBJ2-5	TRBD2	CASSRGLAGGEETQYF	TGTGCCAGCTCACGGGGACTAGCGGGAGGAGAGGAGACCCAGTACTTC
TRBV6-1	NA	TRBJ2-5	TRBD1	CASREPGQGEWKTQYF	TGTGCCAGCAGGGAACCGGGACAGGGGGAATGGAAGACCCAGTACTTC
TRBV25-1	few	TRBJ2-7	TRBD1	CASGQGDYEQYF	TGTGCCAGCGGACAGGGGGACTACGAGCAGTACTTC
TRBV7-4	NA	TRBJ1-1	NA	CASMGRDNSEAFF	TGTGCCAGCATGGGCCGCGATAACTCTGAAGCTTTCTTT
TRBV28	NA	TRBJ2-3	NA	CASSFIGFPDTQYF	TGTGCCAGCAGTTTTATTGGCTTCCCAGATACGCAGTATTTT
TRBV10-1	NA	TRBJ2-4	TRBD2	CASSESLAGGLYF	TGCGCCAGCAGTGAGTCGTTAGCGGGAGGACTTTACTTC
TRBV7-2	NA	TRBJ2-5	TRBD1	CASSLLRDRGRGQETQYF	TGTGCCAGCAGCCTACTCCGGGACAGGGGTAGGGGCCAAGAGACCCAGTACTTC
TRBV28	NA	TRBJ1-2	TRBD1	CASSFPKTGTGGYTF	TGTGCCAGCAGTTTCCCCAAAACCGGGACAGGGGGCTACACCTTC
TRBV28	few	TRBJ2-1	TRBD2	CASSLGEASGRFYNEQFF	TGTGCCAGCAGTTTAGGGGAGGCTAGCGGGAGGTTCTACAATGAGCAGTTCTTC
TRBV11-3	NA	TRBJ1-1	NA	CASSTAPGQMNTEAFF	TGTGCCAGCAGCACCGCACCGGGACAAATGAACACTGAAGCTTTCTTT
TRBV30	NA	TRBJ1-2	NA	CAWQRRGEGCGYTF	TGTGCCTGGCAGAGACGTGGGGAGGGGTGTGGCTACACCTTC